The 22 T cell receptor beta chains below all came from one sample that was sequenced in a study of CD8+ T cells in alopecia areata. RNA, once extracted, was reverse transcribed into cDNA for use as the sequencing template. The method was immunoSEQ multiplex PCR; TCRdb's version includes in-frame clones alone and lacks a portion of them. The table includes some 130,000 clones, about 47% detected once. Sample: CD8+ T cells sorted from blood, taken at week 0. All receptors come from a human donor with alopecia areata.

The chain has TRBV2 and TRBJ2-2; 14 bases fit TRBD2. The germline gives CDR1 SNHLY, CDR2 FYNNEI. The CDR3 runs 18 residues. V lost 4 bases, J lost 0 bases, and 4 bases stayed unmatched. CDR3: CASSVTSGGAPNTGELFF. The DNA of the CDR3 is TGTGCCAGCAGTGTGACTAGCGGGGGGGCCCCGAACACCGGGGAGCTGTTTTTT.

To note about this clone: The sample carries other DNA sequences with the same CDR3. The chain recombines TRBV9 with TRBJ2-3; tentative D call: TRBD2 (5 bases). This CDR3 is built from 14 residues. The V end lost 4 bases, the J end lost 1 base, and 10 bases lay between the germline ends. The germline CDR1 and CDR2 sequences are SGDLS and YYNGEE. CDR3 residues: CASSPSGGTDTQYF. Written as DNA, the CDR3 is TGTGCCAGCAGCCCGTCCGGGGGCACAGATACGCAGTATTTT. Based on the CDR3 plus reference TRBV9 and TRBJ2-3, the full variable domain is DSGVTQTPKHLITATGQRVTLRCSPRSGDLSVYWYQQSLDQGLQFLIQYYNGEERAKGNILERFSAQQFPDLHSELNLSSLELGDSALYFCASSPSGGTDTQYFGPGTRLTVL.

The chain joins TRBV13 to TRBJ2-7; no clear D. Trimming took off 1 base at V and 4 bases at J, with 5 bases between the two ends. Germline lookup yields CDR1 PRHDT and CDR2 FYEKMQ (reference sequence). This CDR3 spans 12 amino acids. The CDR3 here is CASSLEQYEQYF. In DNA, the CDR3 is TGTGCCAGCAGCTTAGAGCAGTACGAGCAGTACTTC.

The gene calls are TRBV5-1 and TRBJ2-3; the D gene is possibly TRBD2 (5 bases). Per germline, CDR1 SGHRS and CDR2 YFSETQ. The CDR3 spans 14 residues. Trimming took 5 bases from V and 1 from J, leaving 11 bases between them. The CDR3 loop reads CASRWAEGTDTQYF. The DNA of the CDR3 is TGCGCCAGCAGGTGGGCGGAGGGCACAGATACGCAGTATTTT. The whole variable domain, remainder taken from reference TRBV5-1 and TRBJ2-3, is KAGVTQTPRYLIKTRGQQVTLSCSPISGHRSVSWYQQTPGQGLQFLFEYFSETQRNKGNFPGRFSGRQFSNSRSEMNVSTLELGDSALYLCASRWAEGTDTQYFGPGTRLTVL.

The V gene is TRBV15, the J gene TRBJ1-2, with D maybe TRBD1 (5 bases). Germline V gene data show CDR1 as LNHNV and CDR2 as YYDKDF (reference sequence). Trimming took 2 bases from V and 4 from J, leaving 17 bases between them. This CDR3 comprises 16 residues. The DNA for the CDR3 is TGTGCCACCAGCAGAAACCGGGGCCTTTCGCCCTATGGCTACACCTTC. This translates into CATSRNRGLSPYGYTF. Together with reference TRBV15 and TRBJ1-2, the CDR3 gives the full variable domain: DAMVIQNPRYQVTQFGKPVTLSCSQTLNHNVMYWYQQKSSQAPKLLFHYYDKDFNNEADTPDNFQSRRPNTSFCFLDIRSPGLGDTAMYLCATSRNRGLSPYGYTFGSGTRLTVV.

This rearrangement joins TRBV25-1 to TRBJ2-1; D ambiguous. Trimming cost V 4 bases and J 4 bases, with 2 bases left between them. The CDR3 contains 11 residues. CDR1 and CDR2 from the germline V gene are MGHDK and SYGVNS. The chain's CDR3 is CASSAYNEQFF. CDR3 DNA: TGTGCCAGCAGTGCATACAATGAGCAGTTCTTC.

In its sample, this clone was seen a few times. The CDR3 coding sequence is TGCGCCAGCAGCGAGGACCCCCCTTGGAGCTCCTACGAGCAGTACTTC. This encodes CASSEDPPWSSYEQYF. The J gene is TRBJ2-7, the V gene TRBV5-1; unclear D gene. V lost 4 bases, J lost 0 bases, and 17 bases lay in between. CDR1 and CDR2 (germline): SGHRS, YFSETQ. The CDR3 has 16 residues.

This rearrangement joins TRBV29-1 to TRBJ2-3; D gene unclear. CDR1 is SQVTM and CDR2 is ANQGSEA in the germline V gene. Trimming removed 7 bases from V and 11 bases from J, with 13 bases in between. This CDR3 comprises 10 residues. CDR3 coding DNA: TGCAGCGCTGACTCCAATGGGCAGTATTTT. Translation gives CSADSNGQYF.

This sequence joins TRBV27 and TRBJ1-5, with a weak D call TRBD1 (5 bases). The V gene's germline CDR1 is MNHEY and CDR2 SMNVEV (reference sequence). This CDR3 spans 13 amino acids. V was clipped by 4 bases and J by 6 bases, with 10 bases between them. CDR3 bases: TGTGCCAGCAGTTGGGGCGGGAGTCAGCCCCAGCATTTT. Translating gives CASSWGGSQPQHF.

At least ten counts were recorded for this clone. The rearrangement uses TRBV5-4 and TRBJ2-2; D uncertain. V lost 1 base to trimming and J lost 0 bases, with 7 bases between them. The CDR3 sequence is 15 residues long. CDR1 and CDR2 from the germline V gene are SGHNT and YYREEE (reference sequence). The CDR3 sequence: CASSLYGTNTGELFF. For the CDR3, the DNA is TGTGCCAGCAGCTTGTACGGCACGAACACCGGGGAGCTGTTTTTT.

This chain uses TRBV7-9 with TRBJ1-4, with unresolved D. V was shortened by 6 bases and J by 6 bases, with 14 bases between the two germline ends. This CDR3 spans 14 amino acids. Germline values: CDR1 SEHNR, CDR2 FQNEAQ (reference sequence). The CDR3 is CASRPPRLDEKLFF. DNA of the CDR3: TGTGCCAGCAGACCTCCAAGATTAGATGAAAAACTGTTTTTT. Drawing the rest from reference TRBV7-9 and TRBJ1-4, the complete variable domain is DTGVSQNPRHKITKRGQNVTFRCDPISEHNRLYWYRQTLGQGPEFLTYFQNEAQLEKSRLLSDRFSAERPKGSFSTLEIQRTEQGDSAMYLCASRPPRLDEKLFFGSGTQLSVL.

This sequence joins TRBV15 and TRBJ2-2, with TRBD1 as a possible D gene (5 bases). The V and J ends lost 6 bases and 1 base respectively, with 12 bases between them. This CDR3 is built from 15 residues. CDR1 LNHNV and CDR2 YYDKDF come from the germline V gene (reference sequence). The DNA for the CDR3 is TGTGCCACCAGTACGACAGATTTGAACACCGGGGAGCTGTTTTTT. This gives the protein CATSTTDLNTGELFF. Full variable domain (rest looked up from reference TRBV15 and TRBJ2-2): DAMVIQNPRYQVTQFGKPVTLSCSQTLNHNVMYWYQQKSSQAPKLLFHYYDKDFNNEADTPDNFQSRRPNTSFCFLDIRSPGLGDTAMYLCATSTTDLNTGELFFGEGSRLTVL.

This chain uses TRBV29-1 with TRBJ2-7; 7 nucleotides agree with TRBD1. CDR1 and CDR2 from the germline V gene are SQVTM and ANQGSEA. The CDR3 contains 15 residues. V was pared by 6 bases and J by 1 base, with 12 bases of the junction left unmatched. This CDR3 reads CSVGLWGTESYEQYF. The CDR3 nucleotides read TGCAGCGTCGGACTGTGGGGGACAGAGTCCTACGAGCAGTACTTC.

The V call is TRBV2, the J call TRBJ1-1; no definite D call. The CDR3 extends over 12 amino acids. V shed 11 bases and J shed 3 bases, with 13 bases lying between them. Per the germline V gene, CDR1 is SNHLY and CDR2 is FYNNEI. CDR3 DNA sequence: TGTGCCCATACGCCCGGGGACACTGAAGCTTTCTTT. Its translation: CAHTPGDTEAFF.

This clone was counted between two and nine times. V and J are TRBV5-4 and TRBJ1-1; no definite D call. CDR1 SGHNT and CDR2 YYREEE come from the germline V gene (reference sequence). This CDR3 region has 14 residues. V was clipped by 4 bases and J by 3 bases, with 13 bases between them. The chain's CDR3 is CASSLGSGDTEAFF. For the CDR3, the DNA is TGTGCCAGCAGCCTTGGGTCAGGAGACACTGAAGCTTTCTTT.

This chain's CDR3 is CSVAGLGAFF. The DNA for the CDR3 is TGCAGCGTTGCGGGTCTTGGAGCTTTCTTT. The rearrangement joins TRBV29-1 to TRBJ1-1; D remains unclear. The germline V gene has CDR1 SQVTM and CDR2 ANQGSEA. The CDR3 length is 10 residues. Trimming removed 4 bases from V and 10 bases from J, with 10 bases in between.

The CDR3 sequence: CSVVGGNQPQHF. CDR3 sequence (DNA): TGCAGCGTTGTGGGGGGCAATCAGCCCCAGCATTTT. The gene calls are TRBV29-1 and TRBJ1-5; the D gene is possibly TRBD1 (5 bases). The CDR3 consists of 12 residues. Germline CDR1 reads SQVTM; CDR2 reads ANQGSEA. Trimming left V 4 bases short and J 2 bases short, with 6 bases between.

The rearrangement joins TRBV7-8 to TRBJ2-1; TRBD1 matches at 10 bases. This CDR3 spans 13 amino acids. With V trimmed by 5 bases and J by 10 bases, 5 bases remained unmatched. Germline V CDR1 and CDR2: SGHVS, FQNEAQ. CDR3 nucleotides: TGTGCCAGCAGCGCAGGGACAGGGGTCGAGCAGTTCTTC. Encoded protein: CASSAGTGVEQFF. Full variable domain (remainder filled in from reference TRBV7-8 and TRBJ2-1): GAGVSQSPRYKVAKRGQDVALRCDPISGHVSLFWYQQALGQGPEFLTYFQNEAQLDKSGLPSDRFFAERPEGSVSTLKIQRTQQEDSAVYLCASSAGTGVEQFFGPGTRLTVL.

The rearrangement links TRBV4-2 to TRBJ2-2; D ambiguous. Germline loops: CDR1 LGHNA, CDR2 YNFKEQ. This CDR3 comprises 17 residues. Trimming stripped 4 bases from V and 0 bases from J, with 15 bases between. The CDR3 sequence: CASSRSLVGPNTGELFF. The CDR3 DNA reads as TGTGCCAGCAGCCGGAGTCTGGTGGGTCCGAACACCGGGGAGCTGTTTTTT.

This chain links TRBV12-5 with TRBJ2-5; tentative D call: TRBD1 (5 bases). The CDR3 has 16 amino acids. The germline V gene has CDR1 LGHNT and CDR2 FRNRAP. The CDR3 DNA reads as TGTGCCATACAGGATCATACCGGGCCCAACCAAGAGACCCAGTACTTC. It is translated as CAIQDHTGPNQETQYF.

J is TRBJ2-7 and V is TRBV11-2; no clear D gene. Germline V gene sequence: CDR1 SGHAT, CDR2 FQNNGV. There are 13 residues in the CDR3. V was shortened by 4 bases and J by 5 bases, with 12 bases between the two germline ends. The DNA for the CDR3 is TGTGCCAGCAGCTCCAGTCCGAACCACGAGCAGTACTTC. The encoded protein is CASSSSPNHEQYF.

This clone was seen only a few times. The CDR3 here is CASSEVGQGRVYGYTF. The CDR3 region has the DNA TGTGCCAGCAGTGAAGTGGGACAGGGTCGGGTCTATGGCTACACCTTC. V usage is TRBV2 and J usage is TRBJ1-2; 9 bases agree with TRBD1. Germline V gives CDR1 SNHLY, CDR2 FYNNEI. Unmatched junction bases numbered 7, after V lost 1 base and J lost 4 bases. The CDR3 is 16 residues long.